This TCR beta chain is drawn from a study of shared clonotypes between healthy human individuals. The CDR3 is 16 residues long. The V gene end was trimmed by 2 bases and the J gene end by 1 base; junction bases not matched to a gene: 3. Germline lookup yields CDR1 SEHNR and CDR2 FQNEAQ (reference sequence). The test was conducted at deep level. Every subset's genomic DNA went evenly onto several immunoSEQ plates. In the original workflow: Owing to the provision of junction-only sequences devoid of quality scores by immunoSEQ, filtering differed. Assay used: immunoSEQ multiplex PCR; TCRdb lists only in-frame clones, some missing. Clone size and the V and J calls come from that table; the DNA yielded D and trimming. The sample carries some 450,000 clones, roughly 80% recorded once.

V usage is TRBV7-9 and J usage is TRBJ1-1, with 11 nucleotides matching TRBD1. The sequence came from a woman aged 40 to 50 in good health. Some clones in this sample may be carry-over from other donors' samples. Sequencing was carried out using PBMCs. The chain's CDR3 is CASSLRTGGPNTEAFF. The DNA of the CDR3 is TGTGCCAGCAGCTTAAGGACAGGGGGCCCGAACACTGAAGCTTTCTTT.